The T cell receptor (beta chain) under discussion was sequenced for a study of blood T cells in healthy people across ages. A few counts support this clonotype. Through a sample-barcoded 5' primer and a J-beta primer mix, a second PCR was run for 7 to 11 cycles. TCRdb fed the 5' RACE reads into MiXCR, producing one record per CDR3 protein. There are about 830,000 distinct CDR3 sequences in the sample; under 80% occur only once, and about 30% lies in the top ten. J lost 6 bases, V lost 2 bases, and 5 bases had no gene match. The CDR3 is 15 residues long. This chain uses TRBV12-3 or TRBV12-4 with TRBJ2-1, with 9 bases aligning to TRBD2. The sequence came from a man aged 25-45 years in good health. Sequenced input: blood. This chain's CDR3 is CASSLTGGGVNEQFF. In DNA form, the CDR3 reads TGTGCCAGCAGTTTAACAGGCGGGGGGGTCAATGAGCAGTTCTTC.